A selection of T cell receptor beta chains follows, all from one sample in a study of blood T cell repertoires in COVID-19. Sequenced by immunoSEQ multiplex PCR; TCRdb stores in-frame clones only, minus some. Counted here are roughly 430,000 clones, 88% occurring once; the ten biggest clones make up approximately 2.1%. The specimen sequenced was PBMCs or T cells enriched from blood (not recorded which). Receptors originate from a woman between 35 and 50 years old with acute COVID-19. CDR3s include the opening cysteine and the closing phenylalanine or tryptophan. D genes are given only for firm matches. The size entry is marked missing in some rows and otherwise reads once, few, many or a size class.

clone_size j_call v_call d_call cdr3_aa cdr3_nt
NA TRBJ1-2 TRBV7-2 TRBD1 CASSLNRGGVSGYTF TGTGCCAGCAGCCTAAACAGGGGAGGTGTATCTGGCTACACCTTC
NA TRBJ1-3 TRBV2 TRBD1 CASSGTGGSLSGNTIYF TGTGCCAGCAGTGGTACAGGGGGCAGTCTCTCTGGAAACACCATATATTTT
once TRBJ1-1 TRBV11-2 NA CASSYEGSTEAFF TGTGCCAGCAGCTATGAGGGAAGCACTGAAGCTTTCTTT
NA TRBJ1-1 TRBV7-9 TRBD1 CASSANRGVNTEAFF TGTGCCAGCAGCGCCAACAGGGGAGTGAACACTGAAGCTTTCTTT
NA TRBJ1-4 TRBV28 NA CASSSHPGEKLFF TGTGCCAGCAGTTCCCACCCGGGGGAAAAACTGTTTTTT
NA TRBJ1-2 TRBV3-1/TRBV3-2 NA CASSQGRGEDYGYTF TGTGCCAGCAGCCAGGGACGGGGGGAGGACTATGGCTACACCTTC
NA TRBJ2-7 TRBV5-1 NA CASSSSGDVGEQYF TGCGCCAGCAGCTCCTCCGGTGATGTTGGCGAGCAGTACTTC
NA TRBJ1-5 TRBV4-1 NA CASSPPTGRGQPQHF TGCGCCAGCAGCCCGCCGACCGGTAGGGGACAGCCCCAGCATTTT
NA TRBJ1-4 TRBV13 NA CASSKQEKGGEKLFF TGTGCCAGCAGCAAACAGGAAAAGGGAGGTGAAAAACTGTTTTTT
NA TRBJ1-2 TRBV7-2 NA CASSLTTGRVNYGYTF TGTGCCAGCAGCTTAACGACGGGCAGGGTGAACTATGGCTACACCTTC
NA TRBJ1-3 TRBV7-8 NA CASSLGGGSRRNTIYF TGTGCCAGCAGCTTAGGGGGGGGATCGCGGCGAAACACCATATATTTT
NA TRBJ2-1 TRBV2 NA CASSGAPSRGQFF TGTGCCAGCAGTGGGGCCCCGAGTCGGGGGCAGTTCTTC
NA TRBJ1-4 TRBV2 TRBD1 CASIGQGAANEKLFF TGTGCCAGCATTGGACAGGGGGCGGCTAATGAAAAACTGTTTTTT
NA TRBJ2-1 TRBV4-1 NA CASSQGVDRGGNEQFF TGCGCCAGCAGCCAAGGGGTTGACCGCGGCGGGAATGAGCAGTTCTTC
NA TRBJ1-1 TRBV4-1 TRBD1 CASSQWDRGTEAFF TGCGCCAGCAGCCAATGGGACAGGGGAACTGAAGCTTTCTTT
NA TRBJ1-6 TRBV3-1/TRBV3-2 NA CASSQDLHSPLHF TGTGCCAGCAGCCAAGACCTCCATTCACCCCTCCACTTT
NA TRBJ2-1 TRBV7-9 TRBD1 CASSFTPGQGAHEQFF TGTGCCAGCAGCTTCACGCCGGGACAGGGGGCACATGAGCAGTTCTTC
NA TRBJ1-6 TRBV27 TRBD1 CASRSGQGRTPLHF TGTGCCAGCAGGTCGGGACAGGGTCGAACACCCCTCCACTTT
NA TRBJ1-2 TRBV14 NA CASSHEISYGYTF TGTGCCAGCAGCCACGAGATCTCCTATGGCTACACCTTC
NA TRBJ1-3 TRBV7-9 TRBD1 CASSRGQGENTIYF TGTGCCAGCAGCCGTGGACAGGGTGAAAACACCATATATTTT
once TRBJ2-6 TRBV7-6 NA CASSLGQPGANVLTF TGTGCCAGCAGCTTAGGGCAACCTGGGGCCAACGTCCTGACTTTC
NA TRBJ2-3 TRBV2 NA CASLQSLVDTQYF TGTGCCAGCCTGCAGTCCTTGGTAGATACGCAGTATTTT
NA TRBJ2-7 TRBV11-2 NA CASSTTSPSYEQYF TGTGCCAGCAGCACTACTAGCCCCTCCTACGAGCAGTACTTC
NA TRBJ1-6 TRBV19 TRBD1 CASRQGGTGYSPLHF TGTGCCAGTAGACAAGGAGGGACAGGGTATTCACCCCTCCACTTT
NA TRBJ1-5 TRBV15 NA CATSRDLFGGNQPQHF TGTGCCACCAGCAGAGATCTTTTTGGAGGGAATCAGCCCCAGCATTTT
NA TRBJ1-5 TRBV4-2 NA CASSQVSGGQPQHF TGTGCCAGCAGCCAAGTATCCGGGGGTCAGCCCCAGCATTTT
NA TRBJ1-2 TRBV30 NA CLAWEDRYTF TGCTTAGCCTGGGAGGATCGCTACACCTTC
NA TRBJ2-4 TRBV4-1 NA CASSQPDSHALAKNIQYF TGCGCCAGCAGCCAACCCGACAGCCACGCTCTAGCCAAAAACATTCAGTACTTC
NA TRBJ2-7 TRBV19 NA CASRSRDSPSYEQYF TGTGCCAGTAGGAGCAGAGACAGCCCCTCCTACGAGCAGTACTTC
NA TRBJ2-5 TRBV19 TRBD2 CASSPQRGGQETQYF TGTGCCAGTAGCCCCCAGCGGGGGGGCCAAGAGACCCAGTACTTC
NA TRBJ1-5 TRBV2 NA CASSEDARANQPQHF TGTGCCAGCAGTGAAGACGCCAGGGCCAATCAGCCCCAGCATTTT
NA TRBJ2-3 TRBV6-5 TRBD1 CASSIQGDFTDTQYF TGTGCCAGCAGCATACAGGGGGACTTCACAGATACGCAGTATTTT
NA TRBJ2-5 TRBV5-4 TRBD1 CASRPGTDQETQYF TGTGCCAGCAGACCAGGGACAGACCAAGAGACCCAGTACTTC
NA TRBJ1-2 TRBV19 NA CASFYYLGGYTF TGTGCCAGTTTTTACTACCTAGGCGGCTACACCTTC
NA TRBJ1-2 TRBV3-1/TRBV3-2 TRBD1 CASSQDTGQGSYGYTF TGTGCCAGCAGCCAAGATACAGGACAGGGAAGCTATGGCTACACCTTC
NA TRBJ1-1 TRBV7-8 NA CASSLASPQNTEAFF TGTGCCAGCAGCTTAGCTAGTCCTCAGAACACTGAAGCTTTCTTT
NA TRBJ2-5 TRBV5-1 NA CASNEQGIGETQYF TGCGCCAGCAACGAACAGGGTATTGGAGAGACCCAGTACTTC
NA TRBJ2-1 TRBV11-2 TRBD2 CASSSRLAGGPGNEQFF TGTGCCAGCAGCTCAAGACTAGCGGGGGGGCCCGGCAATGAGCAGTTCTTC
NA TRBJ2-5 TRBV5-4 TRBD2 CASSLDSGGASETQYF TGTGCCAGCAGCTTGGATTCCGGGGGGGCTTCGGAGACCCAGTACTTC
once TRBJ2-1 TRBV11-2 TRBD2 CASSLRRGGLGNEQFF TGTGCCAGCAGCCTCCGGCGGGGGGGCCTTGGGAATGAGCAGTTCTTC
once TRBJ1-5 TRBV27 TRBD1 CASRENRGEQPQHF TGTGCCAGCAGGGAAAACAGGGGCGAGCAGCCCCAGCATTTT
NA TRBJ2-7 TRBV19 TRBD1 CASSADREYEQYF TGTGCCAGTAGTGCGGACAGGGAGTACGAGCAGTACTTC